This T cell receptor (beta chain) was recorded in a study of T cell responses to AZD1222 COVID-19 vaccine. Overall study results and limits: Per reports, nearly half of all spike-specific TCRs target regions that are unmutated in variants. White British people made up most donors, females outnumbered males, and clonal diversity was possibly underestimated.

With V trimmed by 1 base and J by 8 bases, 5 bases remained unmatched. This CDR3 has 14 amino acids. Per the germline V gene, CDR1 is SGHTA and CDR2 is FQGNSA. Only in-frame clones appear in the TCRdb table, and some are missing; sequencing was by immunoSEQ multiplex PCR. This table has 150,000 to 180,000 clones, about 85% appearing once. As concerns this clone: Its antigen is currently unknown.

The sequencing here drew on peripheral blood, taken on day 0 of AZD1222 vaccination. The clonotype comes from an adult in good health. The rearrangement joins TRBV7-2 to TRBJ2-4, with 7 positions matching TRBD2. The CDR3 protein is CASSLVGGGDIQYF. CDR3 bases: TGTGCCAGCAGCTTAGTTGGCGGGGGAGACATTCAGTACTTC.